This T cell receptor (beta chain) appears in the sequencing data of a study of shared clonotypes between healthy human individuals. Genomic DNA belonging to each subset was distributed in equal measure over several immunoSEQ plates. In the original analysis: Sequence data from immunoSEQ were junction-only and lacked quality scores; consequently, filtering differed. Clones were read by immunoSEQ multiplex PCR, and TCRdb kept only the in-frame ones, dropping some. The V and J calls and clone size are taken from that table; D and trimming were inferred from the DNA. The top ten hold about 0.39% of the sample, which has a few million clones, 80% to 95% seen once. The clonotype originates from a man aged 18 to 29 in good health. Some clones in this sample may be carry-over from other donors' samples. Input material: naive CD4+ T cells from PBMCs. Subset given: CD45RA+ positively selected.

The CDR3 spells CASSLPRIGNTIYF. CDR3 DNA: TGTGCCAGCAGCTTACCCAGGATTGGAAACACCATATATTTT. The genes are TRBV7-9 and TRBJ1-3; D call uncertain. Germline values: CDR1 SEHNR, CDR2 FQNEAQ (reference sequence). Trimming removed 2 bases at V and 3 bases at J, with 8 bases between. This CDR3 spans 14 amino acids.